These T cell receptor beta chains were read from a single sample in a study of human T cells and chemical hapten exposure. TCRdb ran MiXCR on the RACE reads and lists one entry per CDR3 protein. The table records around 350,000 distinct CDR3 sequences, 4.5% to 7% of them present only once. This specimen consisted of whole blood, obtained in connection with sensitization to the hapten diphenylcyclopropenone (DPC). The receptors come from a woman aged 18-29 years with alopecia areata. Some clones in this sample may be carry-over from other donors' samples. The CDR3 runs from the conserved cysteine through the conserved F or W. A D gene is named only where the DNA matches it firmly. The listing skips clone size in some rows; elsewhere it reads once, few, many or a size class.

>TRBV5-4|TRBJ2-6|-|-
TGTGCCAGCAGCCTAGGGGGTCTTGGGGCCAACGTCCTGACTTTC
CASSLGGLGANVLTF
>TRBV6-2/TRBV6-3|TRBJ1-1|-|few
TGTGCCAGCAGATCACCGACAGTTGGTTACACTGAAGCTTTCTTT
CASRSPTVGYTEAFF
>TRBV4-3|TRBJ1-5|-|-
TGCGCCAGCAGCCAAGATGAAGAGCAGCCCCAGCATTTT
CASSQDEEQPQHF
>TRBV7-2|TRBJ2-3|-|many
TGTGCCAGCAGCTTTAATTCCCTGACAGATACGCAGTATTTT
CASSFNSLTDTQYF
>TRBV20-1|TRBJ2-3|TRBD2|-
TGCAGTGCTAGTCGCGGGGGGGCAGATACGCAGTATTTT
CSASRGGADTQYF
>TRBV18|TRBJ2-1|TRBD2|few
TGTGCCAGCTCACCACGGACTAGCGGGGGCCACTCCTACAATGAGCAGTTCTTC
CASSPRTSGGHSYNEQFF
>TRBV20-1|TRBJ2-3|-|-
TGCAGTGCTAGAGTAGGGGCGGGGAAAGAGGATACGCAGTATTTT
CSARVGAGKEDTQYF
>TRBV4-2|TRBJ2-5|TRBD1|many
TGTGCCAGCAGCCAAGAGGGGCCGGGACAGCAAGAGACCCAGTACTTC
CASSQEGPGQQETQYF
>TRBV20-1|TRBJ1-5|TRBD1|-
TGCAGTGCTAGCTCGGGACAGCACAATCAGCCCCAGCATTTT
CSASSGQHNQPQHF
>TRBV7-8|TRBJ2-3|-|-
TGTGCCAGCAGTCAAATGTTGAGGGGGGCCAGAGATACGCAGTATTTT
CASSQMLRGARDTQYF
>TRBV27|TRBJ2-2|-|-
TGTGCCAGCAGTTTAATGGCGGCGACGGGGGTGACCGGGGAGCTGTTTTTT
CASSLMAATGVTGELFF
>TRBV20-1|TRBJ2-3|TRBD2|many
TGCAGTGCTCCCCGGGAGGGCGGGAGCACAGATACGCAGTATTTT
CSAPREGGSTDTQYF
>TRBV15|TRBJ1-1|-|-
TGTGCCACCAGCAGAGATCCCCTCCGGTACAGGGTGCAGTTGACTGAAGCTTTCTTT
CATSRDPLRYRVQLTEAFF
>TRBV18|TRBJ1-5|-|many
TGTGCCAGCTCCGGACAGAACAGCAATCAGCCCCAGCATTTT
CASSGQNSNQPQHF
>TRBV4-1|TRBJ2-7|TRBD2|few
TGCGCCAGCAGCCAAGATACTAGCGGGGCTACCTACGAGCAGTACTTC
CASSQDTSGATYEQYF
>TRBV9|TRBJ1-6|-|few
TGTGCCAGCAGCGTCGATTTGGCTGGCAATTCACCCCTCCACTTT
CASSVDLAGNSPLHF
>TRBV7-9|TRBJ1-5|TRBD1|many
TGTGCCAGCAGCTTATGGGAGGGACAGGGGACTCAGCCCCAGCATTTT
CASSLWEGQGTQPQHF
>TRBV15|TRBJ2-7|TRBD2|-
TGTGCCACCAGCAGAGATGGCGGGGGGAAGCGGAACGAGCAGTACTTC
CATSRDGGGKRNEQYF
>TRBV6-2/TRBV6-3|TRBJ1-2|TRBD1|few
TGTGCCAGCAGTTACCTGCGACGAGGACAGGGCATGTTTGGGTATGGCTACACCTTC
CASSYLRRGQGMFGYGYTF
>TRBV4-3|TRBJ2-3|-|-
TGCGCCAGCAGCCAAGTGGGCGACAGAGTATGGGATACGCAGTATTTT
CASSQVGDRVWDTQYF
>TRBV29-1|TRBJ1-5|-|many
TGCAGCGTTGGCGGGGACGATCAGCCCCAGCATTTT
CSVGGDDQPQHF
>TRBV6-2/TRBV6-3|TRBJ1-2|-|few
TGTGCCAGCCGGACTGCCAGATATGGCTACACCTTC
CASRTARYGYTF
>TRBV20-1|TRBJ2-7|-|-
TGCAGTGCTCCTTCCGGGGCGACGAAGGAGCAGTACTTC
CSAPSGATKEQYF
>TRBV7-9|TRBJ2-2|TRBD2|few
TGTGCCAGCAGCTTCCGAGGCGGGGGGAACACCGGGGAGCTGTTTTTT
CASSFRGGGNTGELFF
>TRBV5-1|TRBJ2-3|TRBD1|many
TGCGCCAGCAGCTTGGAGACAGGGAAGGATACGCAGTATTTT
CASSLETGKDTQYF
>TRBV20-1|TRBJ2-3|-|-
TGCAGTGCTCCCCCCTGGACCGAAAGGGAAGATACGCAGTATTTT
CSAPPWTEREDTQYF
>TRBV2|TRBJ2-3|-|many
TGTGCCAGCAGTGAACAGACAGGCAGCACAGATACGCAGTATTTT
CASSEQTGSTDTQYF
>TRBV20-1|TRBJ2-3|-|-
TGCAGTGCTAGCGAAGCGGCTAGCACAGATACGCAGTATTTT
CSASEAASTDTQYF
>TRBV10-3|TRBJ2-3|-|many
TGTGCCATCAGTGAGTCGTGGGCGTCTCACGGTCATGATACGCAGTATTTT
CAISESWASHGHDTQYF
>TRBV3-1|TRBJ2-1|-|few
TGTGCCAGCAGCCAGGACTTCAGCTCCTACAATGAGCAGTTCTTC
CASSQDFSSYNEQFF
>TRBV6-2/TRBV6-3|TRBJ1-1|TRBD1|few
TGTGCCAGCAGTGGGACAGAAGGGTACACTGAAGCTTTCTTT
CASSGTEGYTEAFF
>TRBV18|TRBJ2-3|-|-
TGTGCCAGCTCCTCCGTGACTACCGTAGGGGTGGGCACAGATACGCAGTATTTT
CASSSVTTVGVGTDTQYF
>TRBV29-1|TRBJ1-4|-|-
TGCAGCGTTGGAATGCACGGTGAAAAACTGTTTTTT
CSVGMHGEKLFF
>TRBV2|TRBJ2-2|TRBD2|-
TGTGCCAGCAGGGAAGCGGGGGGACCCACCGGGGAGCTGTTTTTT
CASREAGGPTGELFF
>TRBV10-2|TRBJ2-7|TRBD1|-
TGCGCCAGCAGTGAAGGGTGGGGGACAGGGATGATGGAGCAGTACTTC
CASSEGWGTGMMEQYF
>TRBV12-5|TRBJ1-5|-|many
TGTGCTAGTGGTTTACCCAAGAAAGATTGGCAGCCCCAGCATTTT
CASGLPKKDWQPQHF
>TRBV4-2|TRBJ2-7|-|few
TGTGCCAGCAGCCAAGAAAGACTAGATTACGAGCAGTACTTC
CASSQERLDYEQYF
>TRBV2|TRBJ1-1|-|-
TGTGCCAGCAGGCCCCCACAGGGTTACACTGAAGCTTTCTTT
CASRPPQGYTEAFF
>TRBV28|TRBJ2-2|-|many
TGTGCCAGCAGTTTACTAACCGGGGAGCTGTTTTTT
CASSLLTGELFF